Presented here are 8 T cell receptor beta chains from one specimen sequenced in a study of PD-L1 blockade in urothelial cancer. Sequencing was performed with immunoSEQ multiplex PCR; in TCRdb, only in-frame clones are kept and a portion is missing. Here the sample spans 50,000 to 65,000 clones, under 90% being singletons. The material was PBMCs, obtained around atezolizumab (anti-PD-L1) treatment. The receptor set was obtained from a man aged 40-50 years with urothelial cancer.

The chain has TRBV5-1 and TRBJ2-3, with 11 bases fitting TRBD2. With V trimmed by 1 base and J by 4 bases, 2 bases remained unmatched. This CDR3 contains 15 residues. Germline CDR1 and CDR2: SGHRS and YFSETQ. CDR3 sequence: CASSLLGLAADTQYF. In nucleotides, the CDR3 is TGCGCCAGCAGCTTGCTGGGACTAGCGGCAGATACGCAGTATTTT.

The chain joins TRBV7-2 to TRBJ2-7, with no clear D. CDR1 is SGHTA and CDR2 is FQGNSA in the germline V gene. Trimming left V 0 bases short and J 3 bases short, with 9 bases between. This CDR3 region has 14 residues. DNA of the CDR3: TGTGCCAGCAGCTTAGCCACAGAATTCTACGAGCAGTACTTC. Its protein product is CASSLATEFYEQYF.

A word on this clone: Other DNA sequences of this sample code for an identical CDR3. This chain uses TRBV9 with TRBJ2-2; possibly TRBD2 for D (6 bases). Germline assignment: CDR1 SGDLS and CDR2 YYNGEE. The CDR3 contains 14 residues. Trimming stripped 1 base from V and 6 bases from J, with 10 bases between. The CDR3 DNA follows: TGTGCCAGCAGCGTAACCGGGAGTCCCGGGGAGCTGTTTTTT. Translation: CASSVTGSPGELFF.

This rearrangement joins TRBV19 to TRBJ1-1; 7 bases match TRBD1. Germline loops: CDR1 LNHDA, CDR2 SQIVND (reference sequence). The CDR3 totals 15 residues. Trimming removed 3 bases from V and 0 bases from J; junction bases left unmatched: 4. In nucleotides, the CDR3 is TGTGCCAGTAGTATGACAGGGTTGGTGAACACTGAAGCTTTCTTT. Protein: CASSMTGLVNTEAFF.

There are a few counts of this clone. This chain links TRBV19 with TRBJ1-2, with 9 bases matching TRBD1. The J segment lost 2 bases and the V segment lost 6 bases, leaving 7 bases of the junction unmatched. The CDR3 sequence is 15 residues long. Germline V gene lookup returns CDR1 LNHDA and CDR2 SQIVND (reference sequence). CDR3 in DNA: TGTGCCAGTAGCCACGGACAGGGGCTCAACTATGGCTACACCTTC. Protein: CASSHGQGLNYGYTF.

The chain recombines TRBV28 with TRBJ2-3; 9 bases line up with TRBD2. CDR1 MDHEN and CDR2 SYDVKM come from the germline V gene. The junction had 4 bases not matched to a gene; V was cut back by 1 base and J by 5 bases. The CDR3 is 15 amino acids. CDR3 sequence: CASSLLAGGRDTQYF. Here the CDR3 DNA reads TGTGCCAGCAGTTTATTGGCGGGAGGGAGAGATACGCAGTATTTT.

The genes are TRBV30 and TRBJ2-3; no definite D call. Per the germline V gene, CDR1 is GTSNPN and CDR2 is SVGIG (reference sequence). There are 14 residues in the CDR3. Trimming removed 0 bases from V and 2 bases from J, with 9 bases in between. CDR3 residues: CAWSVGVATDTQYF. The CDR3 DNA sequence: TGTGCCTGGAGTGTGGGCGTTGCCACAGATACGCAGTATTTT.

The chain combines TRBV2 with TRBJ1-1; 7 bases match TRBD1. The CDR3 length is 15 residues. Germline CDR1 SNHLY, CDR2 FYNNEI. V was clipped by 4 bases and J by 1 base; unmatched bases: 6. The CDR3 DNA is TGTGCCAGCAGTGCCCGACAGGGCGAGAACACTGAAGCTTTCTTT. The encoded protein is CASSARQGENTEAFF.